The 16 T cell receptor beta chains in this list originate from one sample, sequenced in a study of spatial heterogeneity in lung cancer. TCRdb re-derived calls from the 5' RACE reads in MiXCR, one entry per CDR3 protein. The table lists around 120,000 distinct CDR3 sequences, 9% to 15% of them singletons. Time point in this sample: blood at routine non-recurrence follow-up after resection. Unsorted tumor, nontumor lung tissue or cryopreserved PBMC supplied the whole RNA. The sequences come from PBMCs, collected at follow-up. All receptors derive from a male donor with early-stage non-small cell lung cancer.

V is TRBV27 and J is TRBJ2-7; TRBD1 agrees at 11 bases. The J segment lost 4 bases and the V segment lost 5 bases, leaving 7 bases of the junction unmatched. Germline V gene lookup returns CDR1 MNHEY and CDR2 SMNVEV (reference sequence). The CDR3 contains 15 residues. This chain's CDR3 is CASSRLGQGVYEQYF. CDR3 DNA sequence: TGTGCCAGCAGTAGACTGGGACAGGGGGTATACGAGCAGTACTTC.

This clonotype was observed a handful of times. The chain joins TRBV7-9 to TRBJ1-3; TRBD1 matches 8 bases. The ends lost 5 bases at V and 1 base at J; junction bases unmatched: 7. The CDR3 is made up of 16 amino acids. Germline values: CDR1 SEHNR, CDR2 FQNEAQ (reference sequence). The CDR3 DNA follows: TGTGCCAGCAGCCTACTTCGACAGGGGTCTGGAAACACCATATATTTT. Its protein product is CASSLLRQGSGNTIYF.

This clonotype showed up many times. The V call is TRBV5-1, the J call TRBJ2-3, with no clear D. Germline assignment: CDR1 SGHRS and CDR2 YFSETQ. The CDR3 is made up of 15 amino acids. Deletions cut 4 bases from V and 9 bases from J, with 21 bases between. This chain's CDR3 is CASSLIDNPEGTQYF. The DNA for the CDR3 is TGCGCCAGCAGCCTTATCGACAACCCAGAAGGGACGCAGTATTTT.

This clonotype has more than one count but fewer than ten. The gene calls are TRBV7-2 and TRBJ2-1; 11 positions match TRBD2. Germline trimming cut 8 bases from V and 3 bases from J; bases unmatched to any gene: 6. This CDR3 is built from 15 residues. In germline, CDR1 is SGHTA, CDR2 FQGNSA. The CDR3 reads CASAASGGLYNEQFF. The CDR3 DNA reads TGTGCCAGCGCGGCTAGCGGGGGGCTCTACAATGAGCAGTTCTTC.

This chain links TRBV15 with TRBJ2-5, with a weak D call TRBD2 (5 bases). Between the trimmed V and J ends, which lost 0 bases and 5 bases, there was a span of 22 bases. From germline, CDR1 is LNHNV and CDR2 YYDKDF (reference sequence). The CDR3 is 18 residues long. CDR3 amino acids: CATSRDGFGLATGETQYF. Written as DNA, the CDR3 is TGTGCCACCAGCAGAGATGGCTTCGGACTGGCGACTGGGGAGACCCAGTACTTC.

This chain links TRBV28 with TRBJ1-5, with TRBD1 matching over 7 bases. The CDR3 has 14 amino acids. V dropped 7 bases and J dropped 6; count of bases not matched to a gene: 9. The V gene's germline CDR1 is MDHEN and CDR2 SYDVKM. CDR3 protein: CASIQGTAIQPQHF. In nucleotides, the CDR3 is TGTGCCAGCATCCAGGGGACAGCGATTCAGCCCCAGCATTTT.

The table lists this clonotype with many counts. The chain employs TRBV15 and TRBJ2-3; TRBD2 matches at 9 bases. The V segment lost 3 bases and the J segment 4 bases; nucleotides outside the gene matches: 2. The CDR3 has 14 amino acids. Looked up from germline, CDR1 is LNHNV and CDR2 is YYDKDF (reference sequence). The CDR3 DNA follows: TGTGCCACCAGCAGGCTAGCGGGGTCAGATACGCAGTATTTT. As protein: CATSRLAGSDTQYF.

This clonotype was seen a handful of times. V is TRBV12-3 or TRBV12-4 and J is TRBJ1-2; D ambiguous. The CDR3 totals 12 residues. Trimming took off 3 bases at V and 2 bases at J, with 4 bases between the two ends. DNA for the CDR3: TGTGCCAGCAGTTTCTACAACTATGGCTACACCTTC. Translating gives CASSFYNYGYTF.

In its sample, this clonotype was seen a few times. This chain joins TRBV4-1 and TRBJ2-3; weak D call: TRBD2 (5 bases). The CDR3 runs 15 residues. V was trimmed by 2 bases and J by 2 bases, leaving 11 bases between them. Germline CDR1 is MGHRA and CDR2 is YSYEKL. CDR3 in amino acids: CASSQQEASTDTQYF. The CDR3 DNA is TGCGCCAGCAGCCAACAGGAGGCGTCCACAGATACGCAGTATTTT.

This clonotype was counted at least ten times. The chain has TRBV10-3 and TRBJ2-5, with D possibly being TRBD1 (7 bases). The V gene lost 11 bases and the J gene lost 6 bases, with 22 bases spanning the gap. This CDR3 has 14 amino acids. Looked up from germline, CDR1 is ENHRY and CDR2 is SYGVKD. The CDR3 DNA is TGTGCCGTCGGCGGGCAGGGGGACTTGAAGACCCAGTACTTC. It specifies CAVGGQGDLKTQYF.

This clonotype came up many times. The chain couples TRBV2 to TRBJ2-6; 8 bases line up with TRBD1. Germline values: CDR1 SNHLY, CDR2 FYNNEI. The CDR3 spans 18 residues. Trimming removed 3 bases from V and 0 bases from J; junction bases left unmatched: 7. CDR3 protein: CASSDPRGPFSGANVLTF. For the CDR3, the DNA is TGTGCCAGCAGTGATCCCAGGGGGCCCTTCTCTGGGGCCAACGTCCTGACTTTC.

The V gene is TRBV29-1, the J gene TRBJ2-3, with D tentatively TRBD2 (5 bases). CDR1 and CDR2 from the germline V gene are SQVTM and ANQGSEA. Trimming removed 3 bases from V and 2 bases from J, with 18 bases in between. There are 16 residues in the CDR3. CDR3 coding DNA: TGCAGCGTTGACGGTGCGCATGTGGGAGTCACAGATACGCAGTATTTT. It is translated as CSVDGAHVGVTDTQYF.

This clonotype showed up many times. CDR3 in DNA: TGCAGTGCTAGGCGGGGCCCAGGGAACTATGGCTACACCTTC. The encoded protein is CSARRGPGNYGYTF. This chain joins TRBV20-1 and TRBJ1-2, with D maybe TRBD1 (5 bases). Germline assignment: CDR1 DFQATT and CDR2 SNEGSKA (reference sequence). This CDR3 is 14 amino acids long. V lost 3 bases and J 2 bases, leaving 13 bases between the germline ends.

Many counts were recorded for this clonotype. The chain recombines TRBV10-3 with TRBJ2-7; D is tentatively TRBD1 or TRBD2 (6 bases each). With 2 bases removed from V and 5 bases from J, the gap between germline ends came to 10 bases. Germline V gene sequence: CDR1 ENHRY, CDR2 SYGVKD. This CDR3 comprises 13 residues. The DNA for the CDR3 is TGTGCCATCAGTGAGACAGGGACTCACGAGCAGTACTTC. Protein sequence: CAISETGTHEQYF.

Remarks on this clonotype: One base away lies a much larger clone, so this may be a sequencing read error. The chain couples TRBV29-1 to TRBJ2-7; perhaps TRBD1 as D (6 bases). Per germline, CDR1 SQVTM and CDR2 ANQGSEA. The V and J ends lost 3 bases and 6 bases respectively, with 15 bases between them. The CDR3 contains 13 residues. The CDR3 sequence is CSVEGAGTCEQYF. CDR3 DNA sequence: TGCAGCGTTGAGGGGGCAGGCACCTGCGAGCAGTACTTC.

This clonotype appeared many times. The chain uses TRBV10-3 and TRBJ2-3; tentative D call: TRBD1 (6 bases). The germline gives CDR1 ENHRY, CDR2 SYGVKD. The ends were cut back, 10 bases at V and 4 bases at J, with 21 bases in the middle. The CDR3 totals 15 residues. The CDR3 protein is CATLALQGLADTQYF. DNA for the CDR3: TGTGCCACTCTAGCCTTACAGGGTCTGGCAGATACGCAGTATTTT.